Detailed here is one T cell receptor (beta chain). These data belong to a study of blood T cell repertoires in COVID-19. Study at large: Spain, Italy and the United States supplied samples that represented acute and convalescent COVID-19. T cells, B-cell-depleted T cells, or PBMCs supplied cDNA or gDNA.

In the original processing: Researchers report that nucleated cell counts were estimated from reference gene primer amplification. The method was immunoSEQ multiplex PCR; TCRdb's version includes in-frame clones alone and lacks a portion of them. D and trimming were read from the DNA, whereas the V and J calls and clone size are those reported in that table. This table has over 100,000 clones, around 73% appearing once. Source material: peripheral blood. The clonotype originates from a man aged 55 to 70 with active or convalescent COVID-19.

CDR3 bases: TGTGCCAGCAGCCAAGGGACTAGCGGGAGGGGAGCCGGGGAGCTGTTTTTT. Protein: CASSQGTSGRGAGELFF. The chain carries TRBV3-1 (or the pseudogene TRBV3-2) and TRBJ2-2, with 15 bases identical to TRBD2. V trimming: 1 base; J trimming: 6 bases; junction bases outside the gene matches: 3. The CDR3 totals 17 residues. CDR1 and CDR2 (germline): LGHDT, YNNKEL (reference sequence).